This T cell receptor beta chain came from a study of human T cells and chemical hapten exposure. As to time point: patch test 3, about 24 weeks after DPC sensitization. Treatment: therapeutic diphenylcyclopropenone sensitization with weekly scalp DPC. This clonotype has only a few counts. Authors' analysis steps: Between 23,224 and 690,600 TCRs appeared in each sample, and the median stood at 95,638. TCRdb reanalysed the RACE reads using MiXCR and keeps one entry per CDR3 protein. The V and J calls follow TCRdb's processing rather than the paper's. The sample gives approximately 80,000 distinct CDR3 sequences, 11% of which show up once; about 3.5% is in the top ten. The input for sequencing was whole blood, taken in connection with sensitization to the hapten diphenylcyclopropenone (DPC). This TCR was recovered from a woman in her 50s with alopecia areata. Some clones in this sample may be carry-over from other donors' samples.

DNA for the CDR3: TGTGCCAGCACCCAGGGACTAGCGGGGTACAATGAGCAGTTCTTC. It translates to CASTQGLAGYNEQFF. V usage is TRBV6-2 or TRBV6-3 and J usage is TRBJ2-1, with 13 nucleotides matching TRBD2. The CDR3 covers 15 residues. Germline lookup yields CDR1 MNHEY and CDR2 SVGEGT. Trimming took 7 bases from V and 4 from J; bases not matched to a gene: 4.